The present entry profiles one T cell receptor beta chain with its context. The data stem from a study of blood T cell repertoires in COVID-19. At the level of the study: COVID-19 samples, acute and convalescent, were from the United States, Italy and Spain. Sample material is recorded as cDNA or gDNA derived from T cells, B-cell-depleted T cells, or PBMCs.

Trimming removed 3 bases from V and 5 bases from J, with 15 bases in between. The CDR3 is 15 amino acids. The germline V gene has CDR1 SGHRS and CDR2 YFSETQ. Study processing details: Cell counts per sample came from amplifying reference gene primers. The protocol was immunoSEQ multiplex PCR, while the TCRdb copy is restricted to in-frame clones and leaves out a portion. That table gives V, J and clone size, and the DNA gave D and trimming. Found here are under 250,000 clones, roughly 86% of them singletons; the top ten hold less than 3.5%. The material sequenced was peripheral blood. This sequence joins TRBV5-1 and TRBJ2-1; D ambiguous. The TCR was taken from a woman aged 55-75 years with acute or convalescent COVID-19. Here the CDR3 reads CASSSLLYQNNEQFF. DNA of the CDR3: TGCGCCAGCAGCTCCCTATTATACCAAAACAATGAGCAGTTCTTC.